Each of the 17 T cell receptor beta chains below was sequenced from the same sample in a study of beta chain features in type 1 diabetes. All of the isolated RNA was reverse transcribed, so expressed TCRB transcripts were sequenced. Using immunoSEQ multiplex PCR, the repertoire was profiled, and TCRdb retains in-frame clones only, with some absent. Of under 200,000 clones in the sample, less than 9.5% are singletons; the top ten hold around 2.5%. Source material: central memory CD4+ T cells from blood. Receptor source: a young woman in good health.

This rearrangement joins TRBV7-9 to TRBJ1-1; D might be TRBD1 (5 bases). V shed 2 bases and J shed 6 bases, with 16 bases lying between them. CDR3 length: 15 amino acids. CDR1 SEHNR and CDR2 FQNEAQ come from the germline V gene (reference sequence). The CDR3 reads CASSLTPGTVAEAFF. In nucleotides, the CDR3 is TGTGCCAGCAGCTTAACGCCGGGGACTGTGGCTGAAGCTTTCTTT.

This clone was seen a handful of times. The chain uses TRBV21-1 and TRBJ1-5; the table's D call, TRBD1, has no DNA check behind it. TRBV21-1 has pseudogene status. The CDR3 runs 17 residues. The CDR3 bases are TGTGCCAGCAGCAAAGAATGCGGGGGACAGGGCGATCAGCCCCAGCATTTT. Translated: CASSKECGGQGDQPQHF.

This clone has only a few counts. The chain links TRBV5-1 to TRBJ2-7; 13 nucleotides agree with TRBD2. V gave up 4 bases and J gave up 1 base; unmatched junction bases: 8. The V gene's germline CDR1 is SGHRS and CDR2 YFSETQ. The CDR3 runs to 17 residues. This CDR3 reads CASSPTSGGPSSYEQYF. DNA for the CDR3: TGCGCCAGCAGCCCGACTAGCGGGGGGCCCTCTTCCTACGAGCAGTACTTC.

The rearrangement uses TRBV18 and TRBJ2-3; D might be TRBD2 (5 bases). The CDR3 contains 14 residues. Looked up from germline, CDR1 is KGHSH and CDR2 is LQKENI. Trimming removed 0 bases at V and 4 bases at J, with 8 bases between. The CDR3 loop is CASSPPRAPDTQYF. CDR3 DNA: TGTGCCAGCTCACCACCGAGGGCCCCAGATACGCAGTATTTT.

The chain recombines TRBV19 with TRBJ1-2, with D unclear. Germline V CDR1 and CDR2: LNHDA, SQIVND (reference sequence). This CDR3 region has 12 residues. V lost 3 bases to trimming and J lost 4 bases, with 6 bases between them. The CDR3 DNA reads TGTGCCAGTAGTATCGACACCTATGGCTACACCTTC. This codes for CASSIDTYGYTF.

This clone was counted only a few times. The chain couples TRBV5-1 to TRBJ2-3, with 13 nucleotides matching TRBD2. Germline V CDR1 and CDR2: SGHRS, YFSETQ. The CDR3 extends over 16 amino acids. The junction had 9 bases not matched to a gene; V was cut back by 3 bases and J by 8 bases. The CDR3 DNA is TGCGCCAGCAGCTCTCCACTAGCGGGGGGGCGAGTTACGCAGTATTTT. The encoded protein is CASSSPLAGGRVTQYF. Filled out from reference TRBV5-1 and TRBJ2-3, the complete variable domain reads KAGVTQTPRYLIKTRGQQVTLSCSPISGHRSVSWYQQTPGQGLQFLFEYFSETQRNKGNFPGRFSGRQFSNSRSEMNVSTLELGDSALYLCASSSPLAGGRVTQYFGPGTRLTVL.

The rearrangement uses TRBV4-1 and TRBJ1-2; D gene uncertain. This CDR3 comprises 13 residues. In germline, CDR1 is MGHRA, CDR2 YSYEKL. The ends were cut back, 6 bases at V and 6 bases at J, with 14 bases in the middle. This CDR3 reads CASSPLDNNGYTF. The CDR3 DNA sequence: TGCGCCAGCAGTCCTCTCGACAACAATGGCTACACCTTC.

This clone has more than one count but fewer than ten. This chain links TRBV5-1 with TRBJ2-7, with TRBD1 matching 7 bases. Unmatched junction bases numbered 8, after V lost 2 bases and J lost 6 bases. The CDR3 is made up of 14 amino acids. Germline V CDR1 and CDR2: SGHRS, YFSETQ. The CDR3 is CASSFRQGPGEQYF. The CDR3 coding sequence is TGCGCCAGCAGCTTCAGACAGGGTCCGGGCGAGCAGTACTTC. Based on the CDR3 plus reference TRBV5-1 and TRBJ2-7, the full variable domain is KAGVTQTPRYLIKTRGQQVTLSCSPISGHRSVSWYQQTPGQGLQFLFEYFSETQRNKGNFPGRFSGRQFSNSRSEMNVSTLELGDSALYLCASSFRQGPGEQYFGPGTRLTVT.

Notes on this clone: This specimen includes other DNA sequences encoding the same CDR3. The chain carries TRBV28 and TRBJ2-3; no firm D call. The germline V and J ends were trimmed by 2 bases and 3 bases, with 3 bases remaining between them. Germline V lookup: CDR1 MDHEN, CDR2 SYDVKM. This CDR3 comprises 12 residues. This CDR3 is CASSLRTDTQYF. CDR3 nucleotide sequence: TGTGCCAGCAGTTTACGGACAGATACGCAGTATTTT.

CDR3 sequence reads: CASQGVTEAFF. CDR3 sequence (DNA): TGTGCCTCCCAGGGGGTCACTGAAGCTTTCTTT. The chain employs TRBV7-9 and TRBJ1-1, with 7 bases lining up with TRBD1. The CDR3 is made up of 11 amino acids. Trimming cost V 11 bases and J 4 bases; bases outside gene matches: 4. Germline-derived CDR1 and CDR2 are SEHNR and FQNEAQ (reference sequence).

This chain uses TRBV4-2 with TRBJ1-1, with TRBD1 matching 10 bases. Germline V gene lookup returns CDR1 LGHNA and CDR2 YNFKEQ. The ends lost 4 bases at V and 3 bases at J; junction bases unmatched: 5. This CDR3 is built from 15 residues. CDR3 residues: CASSPRQGAHTEAFF. CDR3 coding DNA: TGTGCCAGCAGCCCTCGACAGGGGGCCCACACTGAAGCTTTCTTT.

The chain combines TRBV6-5 with TRBJ1-2; D is unresolved. Trimming stripped 2 bases from V and 1 base from J, with 5 bases between. The CDR3 runs to 13 residues. Germline V gene sequence: CDR1 MNHEY, CDR2 SVGAGI. The CDR3 region is CASSYSHNYGYTF. As DNA, the CDR3 is TGTGCCAGCAGTTACAGCCATAACTATGGCTACACCTTC.

This clone was observed a few times. The chain carries TRBV7-2 and TRBJ2-5; D is undetermined. CDR3 length equals 14 residues. CDR1 is SGHTA and CDR2 is FQGNSA in the germline V gene. V was cut by 5 bases and J by 4 bases, with 14 bases left in between. CDR3 region: CASSLNWSRETQYF. The CDR3 region has the DNA TGTGCCAGCAGCCTGAATTGGAGTAGAGAGACCCAGTACTTC.

This clone has only a few counts. This chain uses TRBV7-2 with TRBJ2-3, with D perhaps TRBD2 (5 bases). Trimming stripped 1 base from V and 2 bases from J, with 7 bases between. The CDR3 extends over 14 amino acids. Germline loops: CDR1 SGHTA, CDR2 FQGNSA. CDR3 protein: CASSLGDYTDTQYF. The CDR3 DNA is TGTGCCAGCAGCTTAGGTGACTACACAGATACGCAGTATTTT.

A remark on this clone: The final CDR3 position lacks the conserved phenylalanine or tryptophan, pointing to a likely read error. The DNA is omitted, as the CDR3 cannot be located on it reliably, and the CDR3 follows TCRdb's listing. The chain is built from TRBV11-3 and TRBJ2-7; the table's D call of TRBD1 was not tested on the DNA. The CDR3 sequence runs 11 residues, both termini included. Germline values: CDR1 SGHNT, CDR2 YENEEA. CDR3 sequence: CASGGTGLGDG.

The genes are TRBV7-2 and TRBJ2-6; 8 bases match TRBD2. Germline trimming cut 1 base from V and 0 bases from J; bases unmatched to any gene: 8. The CDR3 has 19 amino acids. Germline V gene lookup returns CDR1 SGHTA and CDR2 FQGNSA. The CDR3 sequence is CASSLDPAGVFSGANVLTF. The CDR3 coding sequence is TGTGCCAGCAGCTTAGATCCAGCGGGAGTTTTCTCTGGGGCCAACGTCCTGACTTTC.

The chain employs TRBV14 and TRBJ2-7; D possibly corresponds to TRBD2 (5 bases). Germline V lookup: CDR1 SGHDN, CDR2 FVKESK. Trimming pared 8 bases from V and 5 bases from J, leaving 25 bases between. This CDR3 spans 16 amino acids. CDR3 DNA sequence: TGTGCCAGCCTTTCAGTTTACGGTCGGAGGTTAAACGAGCAGTACTTC. Encoded protein: CASLSVYGRRLNEQYF.